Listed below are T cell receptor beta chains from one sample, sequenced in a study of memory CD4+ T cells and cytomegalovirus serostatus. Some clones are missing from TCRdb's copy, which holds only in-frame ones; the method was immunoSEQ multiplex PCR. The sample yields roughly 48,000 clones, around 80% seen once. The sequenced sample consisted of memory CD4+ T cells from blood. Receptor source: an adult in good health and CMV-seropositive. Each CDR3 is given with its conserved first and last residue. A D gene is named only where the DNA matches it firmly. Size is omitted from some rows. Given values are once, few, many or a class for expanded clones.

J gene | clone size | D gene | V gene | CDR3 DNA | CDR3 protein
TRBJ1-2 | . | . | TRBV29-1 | TGCAGCGTTGTGGTGTTCCAGGCCGTTGGGCATGGCTACACCTTC | CSVVVFQAVGHGYTF
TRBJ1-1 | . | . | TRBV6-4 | TGTGCCAGCAGTGTTTCAGCAGGGGCGAACACTGAAGCTTTCTTT | CASSVSAGANTEAFF
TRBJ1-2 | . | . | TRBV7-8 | TGTGCCAGCAGCTTGAGGGACGGAGCTCAGGGGCTGTACTATGGCTACACCTTC | CASSLRDGAQGLYYGYTF
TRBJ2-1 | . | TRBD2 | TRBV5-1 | TGCGCCAGCAGCTCCGGGGGTGGACTAGCCCTGGGACATGAGCAGTTCTTC | CASSSGGGLALGHEQFF
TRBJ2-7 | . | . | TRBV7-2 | TGTGCCAGCAGCTTAGCCCCTCGGGACCGGAGCTACGAGCAGTACTTC | CASSLAPRDRSYEQYF
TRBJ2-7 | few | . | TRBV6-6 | TGTGCCAGCAGTAAAGGAGCCCACGAGCAGTACTTC | CASSKGAHEQYF
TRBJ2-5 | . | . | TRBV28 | TGTGCCAGCAGTGCCCCATTAAGTCCCCAAGAGACCCAGTACTTC | CASSAPLSPQETQYF
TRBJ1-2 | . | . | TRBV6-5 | TGTGCCAGCAGCGCTGGTCCGTCACTTTATGGCTACACCTTC | CASSAGPSLYGYTF
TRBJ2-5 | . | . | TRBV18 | TGTGCCAGCTCACCAAAGGGAATCCAAGAGACCCAGTACTTC | CASSPKGIQETQYF
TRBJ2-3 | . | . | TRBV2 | TGTGCCAGCACCCCCACAGGGTCAGATACGCAGTATTTT | CASTPTGSDTQYF
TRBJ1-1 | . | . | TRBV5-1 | TGCGCCAGCAGCTCGCTGGACACCGCGCTGGGAGCTTTCTTT | CASSSLDTALGAFF
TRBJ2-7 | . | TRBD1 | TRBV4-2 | TGTGCCAGCAGCCCTTCGGCACGACAGGGGACCTTCTACGAGCAGTACTTC | CASSPSARQGTFYEQYF
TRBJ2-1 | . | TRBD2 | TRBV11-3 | TGTGCCAGCAGCTTAGTGGCGGGGGGCCGAAACGAGCAGTTCTTC | CASSLVAGGRNEQFF
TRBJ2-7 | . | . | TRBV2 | TGTGCCAGCAGGGGCGTTGGCTACGAGCAGTACTTC | CASRGVGYEQYF
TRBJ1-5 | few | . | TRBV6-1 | TGTGCCAGCAGTGAGGAGGGGCAGCCCCAGCATTTT | CASSEEGQPQHF
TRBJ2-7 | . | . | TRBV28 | TGTGCCAGCAGTCCAAGTTCCGGACAGCACTCCTACGAGCAGTACTTC | CASSPSSGQHSYEQYF
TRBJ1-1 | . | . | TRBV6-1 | TGTGCCAGCAGTGAATGGGGGGTGGGATACGTGAGGATGAACACTGAAGCTTTCTTT | CASSEWGVGYVRMNTEAFF
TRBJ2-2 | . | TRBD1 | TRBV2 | TGTGCCACACAGGGGGCGCGGACCGGGGAGCTGTTTTTT | CATQGARTGELFF
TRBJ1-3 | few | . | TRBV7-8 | TGTGCCAGCAGCTTAGCTGCGTCTGGAAACACCATATATTTT | CASSLAASGNTIYF
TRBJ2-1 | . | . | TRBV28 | TGTGCCAGCAGTGGCTGGGACCGCAGCTCCTACAATGAGCAGTTCTTC | CASSGWDRSSYNEQFF
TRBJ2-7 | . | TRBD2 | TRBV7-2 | TGTGCCAGCAGCTTAAACGGACTAGCGGGGTCCTACGAGCAGTACTTC | CASSLNGLAGSYEQYF
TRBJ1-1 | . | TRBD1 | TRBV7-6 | TGTGCCAGCAGCTTAGAACCGGGACAGGTGAACACTGAAGCTTTCTTT | CASSLEPGQVNTEAFF
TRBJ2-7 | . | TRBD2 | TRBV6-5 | TGTGCCAGCAGTCCCTTTCCTAGCGGGTCCTACGAGCAGTACTTC | CASSPFPSGSYEQYF
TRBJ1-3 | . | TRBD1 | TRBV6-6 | TGTGCCAGCAGCACCGGACAGGTGGGAAACACCATATATTTT | CASSTGQVGNTIYF
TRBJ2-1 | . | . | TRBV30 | TGTGCCTGGACCTTCGGCAGAATACAGTTCTTC | CAWTFGRIQFF
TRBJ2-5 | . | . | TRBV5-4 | TGTGCCAGCAGCCCGAGGTTGTCGGGTGGTGGAGAGACCCAGTACTTC | CASSPRLSGGGETQYF
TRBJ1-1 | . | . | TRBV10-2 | TGCGCCAGCAGTCAGGGGTCCACTGAAGCTTTCTTT | CASSQGSTEAFF
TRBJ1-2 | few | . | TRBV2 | TGTGCCAGCAAACCAGGGTATGGCTACACCTTC | CASKPGYGYTF
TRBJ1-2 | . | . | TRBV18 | TGTGCCAGCTCTCCGAGGGAGGCCGCCGGGATCCATGGCTACACCTTC | CASSPREAAGIHGYTF
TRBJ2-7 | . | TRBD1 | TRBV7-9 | TGTGCCAGCAGCTCGACAGGGCTTGCCTACGAGCAGTACTTC | CASSSTGLAYEQYF
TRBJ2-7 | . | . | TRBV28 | TGTGCCAGCAGTTTGGTGGGGGCAAGCTCCTACGAGCAGTACTTC | CASSLVGASSYEQYF
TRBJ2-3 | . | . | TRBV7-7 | TGTGCTACGGGGGAGAGCTACACAGATACGCAGTATTTT | CATGESYTDTQYF
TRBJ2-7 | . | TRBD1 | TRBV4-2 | TGTGCCAGCAGCCAAGATTGGGGACAGGGTGAGGAGCAGTACTTC | CASSQDWGQGEEQYF
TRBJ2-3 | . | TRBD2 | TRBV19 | TGTGCCAGTAGTGGGATAGCGGGGGGGCGAGCAGATACGCAGTATTTT | CASSGIAGGRADTQYF
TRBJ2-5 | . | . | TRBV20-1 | TGCAGTGCTAGAGATCGAGAGACCCAGTACTTC | CSARDRETQYF
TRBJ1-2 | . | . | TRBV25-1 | TGTGCCAGCAGTGAGAGGGCAGAGGGCTACACCTTC | CASSERAEGYTF
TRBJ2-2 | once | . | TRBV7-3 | TGTGCCAGCAGCTTGGGATCTAGACAGGAAGGCACCGGGGAGCTGTTTTTT | CASSLGSRQEGTGELFF